These T cell receptor beta chains were read from a single sample in a study of regulatory T cells in long-lasting Graves disease. TCRdb re-derived calls from the multiplex PCR reads in MiXCR, one entry per CDR3 protein. In the table there are about 440,000 distinct CDR3 sequences, roughly 15% of which are singletons. These records were also assigned to another study, of T cells in Graves' hyperthyroidism and ophthalmopathy.

The sequences come from peripheral blood mononuclear cells (PBMCs), collected at new diagnosis, from a patient treated with antithyroid drugs. The source is a woman aged 25-40 years with Graves disease. Each CDR3 is given with its conserved first and last residue. D genes are given only for firm matches. Expanded clones get a size class; other rows say once, few or many, or leave the size out.

V,J,length,D,size,CDR3,DNA
TRBV28,TRBJ1-5,16,TRBD1,many,CASRRTGSLYNQPQHF,TGTGCCAGCAGACGGACAGGTTCCCTTTACAATCAGCCCCAGCATTTT
TRBV7-2,TRBJ2-2,15,TRBD1,many,CASSSGQVLVGELFF,TGTGCCAGCAGCTCGGGACAGGTGTTGGTCGGGGAGCTGTTTTTT
TRBV27,TRBJ1-1,15,TRBD1,many,CASSSGGSLNTEAFF,TGTGCCAGCAGTTCAGGGGGATCACTGAACACTGAAGCTTTCTTT
TRBV18,TRBJ2-7,13,TRBD1,many,CASSSDRGDEQYF,TGTGCCAGCTCATCGGACAGGGGGGACGAGCAGTACTTC
TRBV19,TRBJ1-1,16,.,few,CASSIHTTNPNTEAFF,TGTGCCAGTAGTATCCACACGACAAACCCGAACACTGAAGCTTTCTTT
TRBV3-1,TRBJ1-1,13,.,many,CASSQEELTEAFF,TGTGCCAGCAGCCAAGAGGAGTTAACTGAAGCTTTCTTT
TRBV7-9,TRBJ2-1,18,.,many,CANLQGGSIDGSYNEQFF,TGTGCCAACCTACAGGGAGGGAGCATCGATGGCTCCTACAATGAGCAGTTCTTC
TRBV27,TRBJ2-2,16,.,.,CASSWGGTHLTGELFF,TGTGCCAGCAGTTGGGGTGGCACACATCTCACCGGGGAGCTGTTTTTT
TRBV28,TRBJ1-3,13,TRBD1,.,CAGQASSGNTIYF,TGTGCCGGACAGGCCTCCTCTGGAAACACCATATATTTT
TRBV5-6,TRBJ1-5,13,.,many,CASSLGRNQPQHF,TGTGCCAGCAGCTTAGGCAGAAATCAGCCCCAGCATTTT
TRBV6-1,TRBJ1-5,13,.,few,CASSEAALWPQHF,TGTGCCAGCAGTGAAGCCGCTCTCTGGCCCCAGCATTTT
TRBV3-1,TRBJ2-1,16,.,many,CASSLRRRVSYNEQFF,TGTGCCAGCAGCCTCCGCCGACGAGTTTCCTACAATGAGCAGTTCTTC
TRBV4-1,TRBJ1-6,19,.,many,CASSQDGEESGSYNSPLHF,TGCGCCAGCAGCCAAGATGGGGAAGAGTCGGGCTCCTATAATTCACCCCTCCACTTT
TRBV6-5,TRBJ2-7,18,TRBD2,few,CASSYSRGLAGGSYEQYF,TGTGCCAGCAGTTACTCCCGGGGTCTGGCGGGAGGGTCCTACGAGCAGTACTTC
TRBV29-1,TRBJ1-2,11,.,.,CSIAGDGGYTF,TGCAGCATTGCGGGGGATGGTGGCTACACCTTC
TRBV29-1,TRBJ2-1,19,.,few,CSVVGETQDSRSSYNEQFF,TGCAGCGTTGTGGGGGAAACCCAAGACAGTCGAAGCTCCTACAATGAGCAGTTCTTC
TRBV2,TRBJ2-7,16,.,many,CASRVPGTGDAYEQYF,TGTGCCAGCAGGGTCCCCGGGACTGGGGACGCCTACGAGCAGTACTTC
TRBV25-1,TRBJ1-1,13,.,many,CASSESRSTEAFF,TGTGCCAGCAGTGAATCGAGGAGCACTGAAGCTTTCTTT
TRBV7-9,TRBJ2-2,14,.,few,CASSLPGSTGELFF,TGTGCCAGCAGCTTACCCGGGAGTACCGGGGAGCTGTTTTTT
TRBV14,TRBJ2-2,13,.,few,CASLSGATGELFF,TGTGCCAGTCTCTCCGGGGCCACCGGGGAGCTGTTTTTT
TRBV5-1,TRBJ2-7,16,TRBD2,.,CASHPTSGPSAYEQYF,TGCGCCAGCCACCCTACTAGCGGGCCTTCGGCCTACGAGCAGTACTTC
TRBV6-1,TRBJ2-2,16,.,.,CASSGTDAANTGELFF,TGTGCCAGCAGTGGGACAGACGCGGCGAACACCGGGGAACTGTTTTTT
TRBV18,TRBJ2-7,12,.,.,CASSALSYEQYF,TGTGCCAGCAGTGCCCTCTCCTACGAGCAGTACTTC
TRBV3-1,TRBJ2-7,14,.,many,CASSRRDISYEQYF,TGTGCCAGCAGCCGCCGGGACATCTCCTACGAGCAGTACTTC
TRBV7-6,TRBJ1-1,13,.,many,CASRFDRTSDAFF,TGTGCCAGCAGATTCGACAGGACCTCTGACGCTTTCTTT
TRBV5-1,TRBJ2-2,14,TRBD2,.,CASNIAGESGELFF,TGCGCCAGCAACATAGCGGGAGAGTCCGGGGAGCTGTTTTTT
TRBV11-2,TRBJ2-7,14,.,many,CASSPRGRSDEQYF,TGTGCCAGCAGCCCCCGGGGACGAAGTGACGAGCAGTACTTC
TRBV2,TRBJ1-2,14,.,many,CASSEALGADHHTF,TGTGCCAGCAGTGAAGCCCTTGGGGCAGACCATCACACCTTC
TRBV5-1,TRBJ2-2,14,.,few,CASGRAVSTGELFF,TGCGCCAGCGGTCGGGCGGTGAGCACCGGGGAGCTGTTTTTT
TRBV7-8,TRBJ1-3,12,TRBD1,few,CASGTGGNTIYF,TGTGCCAGCGGAACAGGGGGTAACACCATATATTTT
TRBV29-1,TRBJ2-2,15,.,few,CSVSGHHTFTGELFF,TGCAGCGTCTCTGGACACCACACCTTCACCGGGGAGCTGTTTTTT
TRBV12-3/TRBV12-4,TRBJ2-1,20,TRBD2,.,CASSTPRGTSGTGFYNEQFF,TGTGCCAGCAGCACCCCTAGGGGGACTAGCGGGACGGGGTTCTACAATGAGCAGTTCTTC
TRBV4-1,TRBJ2-7,17,.,.,CASSQSLGVAVPYEQYF,TGCGCCAGCAGCCAATCCCTGGGAGTAGCGGTACCCTACGAGCAGTACTTC
TRBV20-1,TRBJ1-1,12,.,many,CSARWPNTEAFF,TGCAGTGCTAGATGGCCGAACACTGAAGCTTTCTTT
TRBV28,TRBJ2-5,13,.,few,CASSDNSVETQYF,TGTGCCAGCAGTGATAATAGTGTAGAGACCCAGTACTTC
TRBV7-2,TRBJ2-7,16,TRBD2,.,CASSLVAAGVPNERYF,TGTGCCAGCAGCTTAGTAGCAGCGGGAGTCCCCAACGAGCGGTACTTC
TRBV6-2/TRBV6-3,TRBJ2-5,14,.,many,CASSYLGGQETQYF,TGTGCCAGCAGTTACTTGGGTGGGCAAGAGACCCAGTACTTC
TRBV10-3,TRBJ2-3,14,TRBD2,many,CAIKGLGSTDTQYF,TGTGCCATCAAGGGACTAGGCAGCACAGATACGCAGTATTTT
TRBV7-3,TRBJ2-2,15,.,few,CASSNGLPFPGELFF,TGTGCCAGCAGCAACGGACTCCCCTTTCCCGGGGAGCTGTTTTTT
TRBV7-9,TRBJ2-1,16,TRBD2,.,CASSPGGGRIYNEQFF,TGTGCCAGCTCCCCGGGGGGCGGGAGGATTTACAATGAGCAGTTCTTC
TRBV30,TRBJ2-1,14,TRBD2,many,CAWRIPGTRAEQFF,TGTGCCTGGAGGATACCCGGGACTAGAGCTGAGCAGTTCTTC
TRBV6-1,TRBJ1-1,18,.,many,CASSEWVTPGKANTEAFF,TGTGCCAGCAGTGAATGGGTAACTCCGGGAAAGGCGAACACTGAAGCTTTCTTT
TRBV14,TRBJ2-7,15,TRBD1,.,CASRGSGQGAYEQYF,TGTGCCAGCAGAGGATCGGGACAGGGCGCCTACGAGCAGTACTTC
TRBV9,TRBJ1-2,15,.,.,CASSVGQASNYGYTF,TGTGCCAGCAGCGTAGGACAGGCGAGTAACTATGGCTACACCTTC
TRBV4-3,TRBJ1-2,14,.,many,CASSQDRGGVGYTF,TGCGCCAGCAGCCAAGATCGGGGAGGGGTTGGCTACACCTTC
TRBV2,TRBJ1-1,13,TRBD1,many,CASRQGMDTEAFF,TGTGCCAGCAGACAGGGGATGGACACTGAAGCTTTCTTT
TRBV11-2,TRBJ1-6,14,.,many,CASSLEGSYSPLHF,TGTGCCAGCAGCTTAGAGGGCAGCTATTCACCCCTCCACTTT
TRBV20-1,TRBJ2-1,12,.,many,CSARELSGEQFF,TGCAGTGCTAGAGAACTGAGCGGGGAGCAGTTCTTC
TRBV28,TRBJ2-1,13,.,many,CASSLNGRGGQFF,TGTGCCAGCAGTTTAAATGGGCGGGGTGGGCAGTTCTTC
TRBV10-2,TRBJ1-3,16,TRBD1,few,CASSEPMTGAGNTIYF,TGCGCCAGCAGTGAGCCGATGACAGGGGCTGGAAACACCATATATTTT
TRBV18,TRBJ2-4,12,.,many,CASSLERGPQYF,TGTGCCAGCTCCCTCGAGCGAGGGCCCCAGTACTTC
TRBV7-2,TRBJ2-5,15,TRBD2,many,CASSPGLADQETQYF,TGTGCCAGCAGCCCCGGACTAGCGGACCAAGAGACCCAGTACTTC
TRBV5-6,TRBJ2-1,13,.,few,CASSPLEGFEQFF,TGTGCCAGCAGCCCCCTCGAGGGATTTGAGCAGTTCTTC
TRBV7-9,TRBJ2-1,17,.,many,CASSWTKTEDSYNEQFF,TGTGCCAGCAGCTGGACTAAAACCGAAGACAGTTACAATGAGCAGTTCTTC
TRBV10-3,TRBJ2-7,15,TRBD1,few,CASSAFYGQGYEQYF,TGTGCCAGCAGTGCCTTTTATGGACAGGGCTACGAGCAGTACTTC
TRBV7-2,TRBJ2-1,18,TRBD2,many,CASSKDREGRGAYNEQFF,TGTGCCAGCAGCAAGGACCGGGAGGGCCGAGGGGCCTACAATGAGCAGTTCTTC
TRBV20-1,TRBJ2-7,18,TRBD1,.,CSASTDELGLGQVYEQYF,TGCAGCGCCTCAACCGACGAGCTGGGCCTGGGACAGGTCTACGAGCAGTACTTC